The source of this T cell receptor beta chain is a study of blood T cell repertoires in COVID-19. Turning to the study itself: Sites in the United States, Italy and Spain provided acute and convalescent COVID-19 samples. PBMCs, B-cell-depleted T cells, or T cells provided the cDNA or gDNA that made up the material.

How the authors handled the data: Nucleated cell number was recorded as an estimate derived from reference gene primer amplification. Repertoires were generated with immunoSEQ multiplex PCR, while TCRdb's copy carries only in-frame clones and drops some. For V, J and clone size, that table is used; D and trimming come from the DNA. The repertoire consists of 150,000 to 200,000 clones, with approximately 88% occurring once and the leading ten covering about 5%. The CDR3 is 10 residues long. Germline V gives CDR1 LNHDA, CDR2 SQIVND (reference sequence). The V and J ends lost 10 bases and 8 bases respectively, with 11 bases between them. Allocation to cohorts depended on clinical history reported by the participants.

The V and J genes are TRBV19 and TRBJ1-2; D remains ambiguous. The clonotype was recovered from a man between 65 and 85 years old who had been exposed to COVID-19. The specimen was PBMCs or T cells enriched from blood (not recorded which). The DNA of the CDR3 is TGTGCCACCAACGGCGGGGGCTACACCTTC. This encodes CATNGGGYTF.